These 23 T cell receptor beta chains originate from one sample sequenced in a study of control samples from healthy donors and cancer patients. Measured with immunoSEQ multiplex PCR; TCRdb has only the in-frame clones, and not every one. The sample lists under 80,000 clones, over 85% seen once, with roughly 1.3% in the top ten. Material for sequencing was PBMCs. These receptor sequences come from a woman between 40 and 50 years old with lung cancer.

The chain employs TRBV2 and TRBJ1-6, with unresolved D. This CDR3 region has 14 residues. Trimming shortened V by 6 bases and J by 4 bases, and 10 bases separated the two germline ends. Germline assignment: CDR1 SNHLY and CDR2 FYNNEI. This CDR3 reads CASREIGYNSPLHF. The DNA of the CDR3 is TGTGCCAGCAGGGAAATCGGGTATAATTCACCCCTCCACTTT.

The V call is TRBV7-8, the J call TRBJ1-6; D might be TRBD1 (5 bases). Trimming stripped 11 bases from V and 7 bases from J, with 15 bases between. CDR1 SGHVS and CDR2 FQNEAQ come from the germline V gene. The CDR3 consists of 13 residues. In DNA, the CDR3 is TGTGCCGCAGGTCGGCAGGGAAATTCACCCCTCCACTTT. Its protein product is CAAGRQGNSPLHF.

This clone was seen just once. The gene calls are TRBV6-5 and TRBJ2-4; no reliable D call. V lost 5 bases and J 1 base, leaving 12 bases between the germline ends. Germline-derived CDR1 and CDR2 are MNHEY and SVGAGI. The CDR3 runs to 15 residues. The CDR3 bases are TGTGCCAGCAGTCGGGCCCGAGCGGCCAAAAACATTCAGTACTTC. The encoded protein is CASSRARAAKNIQYF.

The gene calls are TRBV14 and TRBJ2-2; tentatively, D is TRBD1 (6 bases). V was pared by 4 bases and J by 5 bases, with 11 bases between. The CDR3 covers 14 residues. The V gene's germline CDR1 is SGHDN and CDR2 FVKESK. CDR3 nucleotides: TGTGCCAGCAGCCGATTACAGGGAACCGGGGAGCTGTTTTTT. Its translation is CASSRLQGTGELFF.

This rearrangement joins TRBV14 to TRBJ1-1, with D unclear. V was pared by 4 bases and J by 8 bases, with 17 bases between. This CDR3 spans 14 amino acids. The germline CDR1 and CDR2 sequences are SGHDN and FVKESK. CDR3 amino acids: CASSPLGPSGEAFF. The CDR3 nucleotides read TGTGCCAGCAGCCCTTTAGGGCCCTCCGGGGAAGCTTTCTTT.

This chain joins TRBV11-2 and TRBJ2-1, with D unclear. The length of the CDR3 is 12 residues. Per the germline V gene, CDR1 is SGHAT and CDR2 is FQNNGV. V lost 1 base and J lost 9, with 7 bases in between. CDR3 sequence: CASSLAAGEQFF. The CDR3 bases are TGTGCCAGCAGCTTAGCGGCAGGTGAGCAGTTCTTC. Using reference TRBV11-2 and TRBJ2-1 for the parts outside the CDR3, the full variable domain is EAGVAQSPRYKIIEKRQSVAFWCNPISGHATLYWYQQILGQGPKLLIQFQNNGVVDDSQLPKDRFSAERLKGVDSTLKIQPAKLEDSAVYLCASSLAAGEQFFGPGTRLTVL.

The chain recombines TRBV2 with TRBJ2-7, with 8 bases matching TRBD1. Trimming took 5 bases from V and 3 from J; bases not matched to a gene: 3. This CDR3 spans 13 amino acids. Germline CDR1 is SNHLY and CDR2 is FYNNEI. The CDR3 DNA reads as TGTGCCAGCAGTCCACAGGGGGACTACGAGCAGTACTTC. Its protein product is CASSPQGDYEQYF.

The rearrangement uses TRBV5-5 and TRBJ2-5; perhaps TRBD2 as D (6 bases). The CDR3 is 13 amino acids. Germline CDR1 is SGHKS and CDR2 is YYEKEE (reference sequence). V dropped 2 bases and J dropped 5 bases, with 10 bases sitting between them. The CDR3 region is CASSLRREETQYF. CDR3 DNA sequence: TGTGCCAGCAGCTTACGGAGGGAGGAGACCCAGTACTTC.

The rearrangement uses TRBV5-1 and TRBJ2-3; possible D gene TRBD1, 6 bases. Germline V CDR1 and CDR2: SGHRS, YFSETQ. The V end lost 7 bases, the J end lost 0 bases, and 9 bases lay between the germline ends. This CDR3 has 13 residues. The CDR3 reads CASSTGSTDTQYF. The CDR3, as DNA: TGCGCCAGCTCGACAGGCAGCACAGATACGCAGTATTTT.

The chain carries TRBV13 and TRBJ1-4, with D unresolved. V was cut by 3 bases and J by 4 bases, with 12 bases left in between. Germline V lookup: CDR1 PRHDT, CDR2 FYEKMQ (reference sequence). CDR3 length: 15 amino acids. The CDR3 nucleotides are TGTGCCAGCAGCTTCCGGTTACAGAATAATGAAAAACTGTTTTTT. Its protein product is CASSFRLQNNEKLFF.

CDR3 coding DNA: TGTGCCATCAGTGAGTGGGGCCGGGACAGTCAGAGCTACACCTTC. Translation: CAISEWGRDSQSYTF. The chain combines TRBV10-3 with TRBJ1-2, with TRBD1 matching 7 bases. The germline V gene has CDR1 ENHRY and CDR2 SYGVKD. Trimming took 1 base from V and 9 from J; bases not matched to a gene: 11. The CDR3 runs 15 residues.

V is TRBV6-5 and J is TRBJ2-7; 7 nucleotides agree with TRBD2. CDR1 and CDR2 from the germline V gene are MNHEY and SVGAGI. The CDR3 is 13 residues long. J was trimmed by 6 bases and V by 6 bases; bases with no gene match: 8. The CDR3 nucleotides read TGTGCCAGCAGGATGGGGATAGCGGGCGAGCAGTACTTC. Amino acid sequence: CASRMGIAGEQYF.

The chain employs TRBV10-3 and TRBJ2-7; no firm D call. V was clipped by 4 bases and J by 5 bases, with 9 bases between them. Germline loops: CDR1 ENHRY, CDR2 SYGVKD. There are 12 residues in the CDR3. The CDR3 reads CAISVVDNEQYF. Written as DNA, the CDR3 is TGTGCCATCAGTGTAGTGGATAACGAGCAGTACTTC.

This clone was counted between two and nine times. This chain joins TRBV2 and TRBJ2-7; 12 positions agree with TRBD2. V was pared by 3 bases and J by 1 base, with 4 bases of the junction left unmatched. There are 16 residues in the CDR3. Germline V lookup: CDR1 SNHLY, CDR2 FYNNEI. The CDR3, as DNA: TGTGCCAGCAGTGATCTAGCGGGGGGGCGGTCCTACGAGCAGTACTTC. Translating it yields CASSDLAGGRSYEQYF.

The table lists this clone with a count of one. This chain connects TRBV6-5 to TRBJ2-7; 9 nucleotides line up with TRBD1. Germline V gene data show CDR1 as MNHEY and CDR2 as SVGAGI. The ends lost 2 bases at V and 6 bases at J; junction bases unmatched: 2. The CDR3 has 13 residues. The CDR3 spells CASSYGTGPEQYF. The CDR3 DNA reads TGTGCCAGCAGTTACGGGACAGGGCCCGAGCAGTACTTC.

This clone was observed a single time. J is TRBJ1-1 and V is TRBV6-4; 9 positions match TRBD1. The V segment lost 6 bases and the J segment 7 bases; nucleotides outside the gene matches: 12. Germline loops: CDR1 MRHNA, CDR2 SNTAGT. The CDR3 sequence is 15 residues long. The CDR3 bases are TGTGCCAGCAGCAGATTCCCGGGACAGGGTAATGAAGCTTTCTTT. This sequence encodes CASSRFPGQGNEAFF.

The CDR3 sequence is CASSQERNDYGYTF. Here the CDR3 DNA reads TGTGCCAGCAGCCAAGAGCGGAATGACTATGGCTACACCTTC. V usage is TRBV4-2 and J usage is TRBJ1-2; D gene unclear. Germline values: CDR1 LGHNA, CDR2 YNFKEQ. The CDR3 contains 14 residues. Trimming removed 0 bases at V and 3 bases at J, with 8 bases between.

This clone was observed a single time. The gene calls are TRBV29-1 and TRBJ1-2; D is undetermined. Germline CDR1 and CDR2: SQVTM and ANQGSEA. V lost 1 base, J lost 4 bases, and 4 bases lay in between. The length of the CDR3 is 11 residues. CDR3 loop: CSVEAAYGYTF. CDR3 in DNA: TGCAGCGTTGAAGCGGCCTATGGCTACACCTTC.

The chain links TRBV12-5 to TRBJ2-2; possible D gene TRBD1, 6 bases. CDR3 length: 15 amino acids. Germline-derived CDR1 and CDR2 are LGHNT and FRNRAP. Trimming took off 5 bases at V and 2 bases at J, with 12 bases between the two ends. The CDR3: CASGTGQLNTGELFF. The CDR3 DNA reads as TGTGCTAGTGGTACCGGACAGCTAAACACCGGGGAGCTGTTTTTT.

CDR3 in DNA: TGTGCCAGCAGTCGCGTTAGACAGGACAAACGGGAGCAGTACTTC. Translating it yields CASSRVRQDKREQYF. The chain has TRBV6-6 and TRBJ2-7, with D possibly TRBD1 on 6 matching bases. V shed 5 bases and J shed 7 bases, with 21 bases lying between them. The germline V gene has CDR1 MNHNY and CDR2 SVGAGI (reference sequence). The CDR3 has 15 amino acids.

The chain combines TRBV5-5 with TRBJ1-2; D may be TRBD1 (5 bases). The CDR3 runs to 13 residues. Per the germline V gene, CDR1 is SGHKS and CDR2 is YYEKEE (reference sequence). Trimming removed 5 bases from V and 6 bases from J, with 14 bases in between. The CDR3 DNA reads TGTGCCAGCAGGCCGCCTTTGGGGGATGGCTACACCTTC. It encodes CASRPPLGDGYTF.

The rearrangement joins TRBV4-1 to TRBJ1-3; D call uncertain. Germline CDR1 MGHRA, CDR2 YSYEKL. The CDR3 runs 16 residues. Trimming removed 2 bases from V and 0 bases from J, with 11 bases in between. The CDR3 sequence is CASSQPVRDSGNTIYF. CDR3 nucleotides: TGCGCCAGCAGCCAACCAGTACGCGACTCTGGAAACACCATATATTTT.

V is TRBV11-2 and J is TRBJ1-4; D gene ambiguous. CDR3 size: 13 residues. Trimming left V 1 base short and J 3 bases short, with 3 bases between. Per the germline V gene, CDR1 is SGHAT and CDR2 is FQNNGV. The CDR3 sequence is CASSLGANEKLFF. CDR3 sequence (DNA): TGTGCCAGCAGCTTAGGTGCTAATGAAAAACTGTTTTTT. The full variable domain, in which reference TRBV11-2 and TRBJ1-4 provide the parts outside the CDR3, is EAGVAQSPRYKIIEKRQSVAFWCNPISGHATLYWYQQILGQGPKLLIQFQNNGVVDDSQLPKDRFSAERLKGVDSTLKIQPAKLEDSAVYLCASSLGANEKLFFGSGTQLSVL.